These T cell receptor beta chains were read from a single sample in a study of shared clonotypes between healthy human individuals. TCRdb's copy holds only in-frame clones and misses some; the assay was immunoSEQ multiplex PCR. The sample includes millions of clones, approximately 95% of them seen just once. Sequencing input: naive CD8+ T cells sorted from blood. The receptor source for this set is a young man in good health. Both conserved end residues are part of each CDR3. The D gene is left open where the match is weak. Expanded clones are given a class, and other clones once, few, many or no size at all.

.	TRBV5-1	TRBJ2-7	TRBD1	CASSPATGGPYEQYF	TGCGCCAGCAGCCCTGCAACAGGGGGACCGTACGAGCAGTACTTC
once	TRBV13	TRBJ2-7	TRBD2	CASSLGLAGTRYEQYF	TGTGCCAGCAGCCTAGGACTAGCGGGAACTCGGTACGAGCAGTACTTC
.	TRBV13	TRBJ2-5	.	CASSLGGQTQYF	TGTGCCAGCAGCTTAGGAGGACAGACCCAGTACTTC
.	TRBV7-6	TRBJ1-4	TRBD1	CASSPLTGQPNEKLFF	TGTGCCAGCAGCCCCCTTACGGGACAGCCTAATGAAAAACTGTTTTTT
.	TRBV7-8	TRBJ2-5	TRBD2	CASSSIFSGSDQETQYF	TGTGCCAGCAGCTCGATATTCAGCGGGAGTGATCAAGAGACCCAGTACTTC
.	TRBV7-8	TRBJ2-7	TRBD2	CASAGGNYEQYF	TGTGCCAGCGCCGGGGGGAACTACGAGCAGTACTTC
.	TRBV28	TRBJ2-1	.	CASSFTESNEQFF	TGTGCCAGCAGTTTCACCGAAAGCAATGAGCAGTTCTTC
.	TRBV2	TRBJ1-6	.	CASNGGNPSYNSPLHF	TGTGCCAGCAATGGGGGGAATCCCTCCTATAATTCACCCCTCCACTTT
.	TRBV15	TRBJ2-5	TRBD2	CATSRVPLAGGETQYF	TGTGCCACCAGCAGAGTCCCGCTAGCGGGAGGTGAGACCCAGTACTTC
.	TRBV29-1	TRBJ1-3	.	CSVDTGFGGNTIYF	TGCAGCGTTGATACAGGCTTCGGTGGAAACACCATATATTTT
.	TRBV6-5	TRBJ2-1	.	CASSYLSGGYNEQFF	TGTGCCAGCAGTTATCTGAGCGGAGGGTACAATGAGCAGTTCTTC
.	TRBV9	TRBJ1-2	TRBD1	CASSVTGGSNYGYTF	TGTGCCAGCAGCGTTACAGGGGGTTCTAACTATGGCTACACCTTC
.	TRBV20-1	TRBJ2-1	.	CSARYVNEQFF	TGCAGTGCTAGATATGTAAATGAGCAGTTCTTC
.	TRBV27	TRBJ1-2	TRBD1	CASSLFGTDGYTF	TGTGCCAGCAGTTTATTCGGGACAGATGGCTACACCTTC
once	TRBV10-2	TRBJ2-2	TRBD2	CASRLAGEGTGELFF	TGCGCCAGCAGACTAGCGGGGGAGGGCACCGGGGAGCTGTTTTTT
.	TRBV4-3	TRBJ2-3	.	CASSQDDLWPTSTDTQYF	TGCGCCAGCAGCCAAGATGACCTCTGGCCTACTAGCACAGATACGCAGTATTTT
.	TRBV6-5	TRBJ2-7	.	CASSYGGGRTYEQYF	TGTGCCAGCAGTTACGGCGGGGGCCGTACGTACGAGCAGTACTTC
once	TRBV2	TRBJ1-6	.	CASSDTSPLHF	TGTGCCAGCAGTGACACTTCACCCCTCCACTTT
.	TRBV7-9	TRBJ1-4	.	CASSLGFGGPTTNEKLFF	TGTGCCAGCAGCTTAGGCTTCGGGGGCCCCACAACTAATGAAAAACTGTTTTTT
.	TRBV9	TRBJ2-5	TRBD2	CASSVYGLAGLQETQYF	TGTGCCAGCAGCGTATATGGACTAGCGGGACTACAAGAGACCCAGTACTTC
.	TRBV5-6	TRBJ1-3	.	CASSFTGDTIYF	TGTGCCAGCAGCTTTACGGGTGACACCATATATTTT
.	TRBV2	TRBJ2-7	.	CASTDGVSYEQYF	TGTGCCAGCACTGATGGGGTTTCCTACGAGCAGTACTTC
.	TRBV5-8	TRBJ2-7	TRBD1	CASSRGTGGIHEQYF	TGTGCCAGCAGCCGGGGGACAGGGGGCATCCACGAGCAGTACTTC
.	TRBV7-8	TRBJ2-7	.	CASSPRTDSYEQYF	TGTGCCAGCAGCCCCCGGACAGATTCCTACGAGCAGTACTTC
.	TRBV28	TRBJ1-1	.	CASSFISEAFF	TGTGCCAGCAGTTTCATCAGTGAAGCTTTCTTT
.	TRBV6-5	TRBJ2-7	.	CASSLYHTRNEQYF	TGTGCCAGCAGCCTCTACCATACGCGAAACGAGCAGTACTTC
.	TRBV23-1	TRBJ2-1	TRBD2	CASSQPRTSGSSSYNEQFF	TGCGCCAGCAGTCAGCCTCGGACTAGCGGGAGTAGCTCCTACAATGAGCAGTTCTTC
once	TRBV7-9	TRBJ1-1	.	CASSLAAGTVTEAFF	TGTGCCAGCAGCTTAGCAGCAGGGACGGTCACTGAAGCTTTCTTT
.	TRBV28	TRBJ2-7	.	CASSFPGLKLTYEQYF	TGTGCCAGCAGTTTCCCAGGACTCAAACTTACCTACGAGCAGTACTTC
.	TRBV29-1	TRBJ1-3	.	CSVVPVIGADDSGNTIYF	TGCAGCGTTGTACCGGTAATCGGGGCAGACGACTCTGGAAACACCATATATTTT
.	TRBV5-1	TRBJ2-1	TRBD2	CASSLGTSFPNEQFF	TGCGCCAGCAGCTTAGGGACTAGCTTCCCCAATGAGCAGTTCTTC
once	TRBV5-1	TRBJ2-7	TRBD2	CASSWGGASYEQYF	TGCGCCAGCAGCTGGGGAGGGGCCTCCTACGAGCAGTACTTC
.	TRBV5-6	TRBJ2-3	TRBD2	CASSFEDVSGGAGTDTQYF	TGTGCCAGCAGCTTCGAGGATGTTAGCGGGGGGGCCGGCACAGATACGCAGTATTTT
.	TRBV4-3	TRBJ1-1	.	CASSQDRGTEAFF	TGCGCCAGCAGCCAAGATCGGGGAACTGAAGCTTTCTTT
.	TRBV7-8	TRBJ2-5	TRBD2	CASSSWTSGRAGETQYF	TGTGCCAGCAGCTCGTGGACTAGCGGGAGGGCAGGAGAGACCCAGTACTTC
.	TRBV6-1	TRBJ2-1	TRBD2	CASRELAGGWYEQFF	TGTGCCAGCAGGGAACTAGCGGGAGGATGGTATGAGCAGTTCTTC
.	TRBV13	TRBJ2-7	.	CASSLRSEGEREQYF	TGTGCCAGCAGCTTAAGGTCAGAGGGAGAACGCGAGCAGTACTTC
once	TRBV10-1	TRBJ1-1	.	CASSEDLNTEAFF	TGCGCCAGCAGTGAAGACTTGAACACTGAAGCTTTCTTT
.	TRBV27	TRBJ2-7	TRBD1	CASRDSGTGDSEQYF	TGTGCCAGCAGAGACTCCGGGACAGGGGACTCCGAGCAGTACTTC